This paragraph reports one T cell receptor (beta chain). The data were taken from a study of blood T cell repertoires in COVID-19. Whole-study context: Sites in the United States, Italy and Spain provided acute and convalescent COVID-19 samples. Nucleic acid was either cDNA or gDNA, and it came from T cells, B-cell-depleted T cells, or PBMCs.

Trimming cost V 3 bases and J 6 bases; bases outside gene matches: 9. Germline V gene data show CDR1 as SGHRS and CDR2 as YFSETQ. The length of the CDR3 is 16 residues. Authors' analysis steps: Reference gene primer amplification in the assay estimated nucleated cell counts. Sequencing was performed with immunoSEQ multiplex PCR; in TCRdb, only in-frame clones are kept and a portion is missing. That table is the source of V, J and clone size, and D and trimming were worked out from the DNA. The sample carries about 29,000 clones, 89% recorded once. This TCR was recovered from a human donor in a cohort sampled during active COVID-19. The sequencing sample was made of peripheral blood. The chain employs TRBV5-1 and TRBJ1-6; 7 bases align to TRBD1. As DNA, the CDR3 is TGCGCCAGCAGCTGGGCCACAGGGGATGGTAATTCACCCCTCCACTTT. Protein product: CASSWATGDGNSPLHF.